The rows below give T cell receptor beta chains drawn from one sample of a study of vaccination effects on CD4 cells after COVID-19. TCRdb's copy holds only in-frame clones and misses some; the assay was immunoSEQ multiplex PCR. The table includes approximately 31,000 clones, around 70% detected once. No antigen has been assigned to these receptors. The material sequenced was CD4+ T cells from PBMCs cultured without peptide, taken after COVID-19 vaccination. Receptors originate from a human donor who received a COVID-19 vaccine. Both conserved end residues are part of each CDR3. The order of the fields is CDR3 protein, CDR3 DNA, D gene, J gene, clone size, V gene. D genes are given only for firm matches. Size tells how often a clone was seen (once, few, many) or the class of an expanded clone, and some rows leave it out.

CASSFPMRDYDTGELFF,TGTGCCAGCAGTTTTCCTATGAGGGATTATGACACCGGGGAGCTGTTTTTT,.,TRBJ2-2,.,TRBV28
CASSQLSLYNEKLFF,TGTGCCAGCAGTCAATTGTCTCTCTATAATGAAAAACTGTTTTTT,.,TRBJ1-4,few,TRBV7-9
CASSLYGGEGYTF,TGCGCCAGCAGCTTGTACGGGGGGGAAGGCTACACCTTC,.,TRBJ1-2,.,TRBV5-1
CASSPPGQGQPQHF,TGTGCCAGCAGTCCCCCGGGCCAAGGCCAGCCCCAGCATTTT,.,TRBJ1-5,.,TRBV27
CASSGLGFDQPQHF,TGTGCCAGCAGTGGTTTGGGGTTTGATCAGCCCCAGCATTTT,.,TRBJ1-5,few,TRBV2
CASSQRRTSGDRDTQYF,TGTGCCAGCAGCCAACGGCGGACTAGCGGGGATAGGGATACGCAGTATTTT,TRBD2,TRBJ2-3,once,TRBV4-2
CASSIGYSVLNEKLFF,TGTGCCAGTAGTATAGGGTACAGTGTTCTTAATGAAAAACTGTTTTTT,.,TRBJ1-4,.,TRBV19
CASSFLAGTANYGYTF,TGTGCCAGCAGTTTTCTAGCAGGGACAGCTAACTATGGCTACACCTTC,TRBD1,TRBJ1-2,.,TRBV27
CAWRLTGTQGEQYF,TGTGCCTGGAGGCTAACCGGGACACAAGGCGAGCAGTACTTC,.,TRBJ2-7,few,TRBV30
CASQLQGNTEAFF,TGCGCCAGCCAATTACAGGGGAACACTGAAGCTTTCTTT,.,TRBJ1-1,once,TRBV5-1
CASSPHDNPNTEAFF,TGTGCCAGCAGCCCCCACGACAACCCGAACACTGAAGCTTTCTTT,.,TRBJ1-1,.,TRBV3-1/TRBV3-2
CASSRQGGTIYF,TGTGCCAGCAGCCGACAGGGAGGCACCATATATTTT,TRBD1,TRBJ1-3,.,TRBV12-3/TRBV12-4
CASSIDLRDMTSEAFF,TGTGCCAGTAGTATAGATCTGAGGGACATGACTTCTGAAGCTTTCTTT,.,TRBJ1-1,.,TRBV19
CAISLEDTQYF,TGTGCCATCAGCCTAGAGGATACGCAGTATTTT,.,TRBJ2-3,.,TRBV10-3
CASSQEGSRDSPYEQYF,TGTGCCAGCAGCCAAGAAGGGAGCCGGGACAGCCCCTACGAGCAGTACTTC,TRBD1,TRBJ2-7,once,TRBV4-2
CASSLNTGVGYTF,TGTGCCAGCAGTCTAAATACAGGGGTAGGCTACACCTTC,TRBD1,TRBJ1-2,.,TRBV28
CASSLGPSGANVLTF,TGTGCCAGCAGCTTGGGCCCTTCTGGGGCCAACGTCCTGACTTTC,.,TRBJ2-6,.,TRBV5-5
CASSPLIGETQYF,TGTGCTAGCAGCCCGCTGATTGGAGAGACCCAGTACTTC,.,TRBJ2-5,.,TRBV7-7
CASSPIGREGEKLFF,TGCGCCAGCAGCCCGATAGGGAGGGAAGGTGAAAAACTGTTTTTT,.,TRBJ1-4,.,TRBV10-2
CASSVDREEQYF,TGTGCCAGCAGCGTGGACAGGGAGGAGCAGTACTTC,TRBD1,TRBJ2-7,.,TRBV7-9
CAISLEKNTEAFF,TGTGCCATCAGCCTCGAAAAGAACACTGAAGCTTTCTTT,.,TRBJ1-1,.,TRBV10-3
CASSESGIGEKLFF,TGTGCCAGCAGTGAGTCCGGTATTGGTGAAAAACTGTTTTTT,.,TRBJ1-4,.,TRBV25-1
CASSGGDSTLYGYTF,TGTGCCAGTAGTGGGGGGGACAGCACGTTATATGGCTACACCTTC,TRBD1,TRBJ1-2,.,TRBV19
CASSLGGLAGGELFF,TGTGCCAGCAGCTTAGGAGGCCTAGCAGGGGGGGAGCTGTTTTTT,.,TRBJ2-2,few,TRBV7-2
CASSLGQVQGSRAFF,TGTGCCAGCAGCTTAGGGCAGGTACAGGGGAGTCGAGCTTTCTTT,TRBD1,TRBJ1-1,.,TRBV7-2
CASSQEGGSGRYTF,TGTGCCAGCAGCCAAGAAGGGGGGTCTGGGCGCTACACCTTC,.,TRBJ1-2,.,TRBV4-2
CASSELGQGKNSPLHF,TGTGCCAGCAGCGAATTGGGACAGGGGAAAAATTCACCCCTCCACTTT,TRBD1,TRBJ1-6,.,TRBV28
CASSLADTRTQYF,TGTGCCAGCAGCTTAGCGGACACCCGTACGCAGTATTTT,.,TRBJ2-3,.,TRBV7-9
CASSQGVLAGGSYEQYF,TGTGCCAGCAGCCAAGGAGTCTTGGCCGGGGGGTCCTACGAGCAGTACTTC,TRBD2,TRBJ2-7,.,TRBV14
CASSPLPVAGGYTF,TGTGCCAGCTCACCTCTTCCGGTGGCGGGTGGCTACACCTTC,.,TRBJ1-2,.,TRBV18
CASSRGQGPDTQYF,TGTGCCAGCAGCAGGGGACAGGGGCCAGATACGCAGTATTTT,TRBD1,TRBJ2-3,.,TRBV5-4
CASSKAGDRDKVGDTQYF,TGTGCCAGCAGCAAAGCGGGAGACCGGGACAAAGTCGGGGATACGCAGTATTTT,.,TRBJ2-3,.,TRBV21-1
CASSTGLNSNQPQHF,TGTGCCAGTAGTACGGGACTGAATAGCAATCAGCCCCAGCATTTT,.,TRBJ1-5,.,TRBV19
CASSQDYTGGGFNEQFF,TGTGCCAGCAGCCAGGACTATACCGGGGGGGGCTTTAATGAGCAGTTCTTC,TRBD2,TRBJ2-1,.,TRBV4-2
CACSNYNEQFF,TGTGCCTGCTCAAACTACAATGAGCAGTTCTTC,.,TRBJ2-1,.,TRBV19
CASSPGQAGNTIYF,TGTGCCAGCAGTCCCGGACAGGCCGGAAACACCATATATTTT,TRBD1,TRBJ1-3,.,TRBV27
CASSTGTDNQPQHF,TGTGCCAGCTCAACCGGGACAGATAATCAGCCCCAGCATTTT,TRBD1,TRBJ1-5,.,TRBV18
CASRHGTGGNIQYF,TGCGCCAGCAGACACGGGACAGGGGGGAACATTCAGTACTTC,TRBD1,TRBJ2-4,.,TRBV5-1
CASSEGGGITQYF,TGTGCCAGCAGTGAAGGGGGCGGGATTACGCAGTATTTT,.,TRBJ2-3,.,TRBV6-1
CASSLVDYGYTF,TGTGCCAGCAGCCTCGTGGACTATGGCTACACCTTC,.,TRBJ1-2,.,TRBV6-2/TRBV6-3